This T cell receptor (beta chain) is drawn from a study of monozygotic twins with inflammatory bowel disease. It was roughly 3.5 ug of total RNA that each TCR library used. TCRdb re-called the 5' RACE reads; every CDR3 protein appears as one record, without DNA. There are 400,000 to 500,000 distinct CDR3 sequences in the sample, with 2% to 3% held by the top ten. The V gene's germline CDR1 is SNHLY and CDR2 FYNNEI. The CDR3 length is 14 residues. Sequencing input: blood. V gene TRBV2 combines with J gene TRBJ2-6. The TCR sequence derives from a human donor with ulcerative colitis or Crohn's disease, or a healthy co-twin of an affected twin (not recorded which). The CDR3 here is CASSEVGGRAVLTF.